This TCR beta chain appears in the sequencing data of a study of Ad26.COV2.S vaccination and SARS-CoV-2 variants. For the study at large: The Ad26.COV2.S arm of the COV1001 trial was where the donor was placed. Doses of Ad26.COV2.S were injected into muscle once or twice, 56 days apart. General study findings and limits: Once vaccination had occurred, spike-specific CD8+ and CD4+ T cell responses reportedly showed substantial breadth. For non-spike TCRs, breadth in vaccine recipients resembled that in placebo recipients.

This clone occurred once. Its antigen is undetermined. The treatment is: 15 to 20 received Ad26.COV2.S at low or high dose, single or two shots; about 5 received placebo; per-sample allocation not given. Sample collection was performed on day 63 after the first vaccine or placebo injection. Germline V gene data show CDR1 as SGHDN and CDR2 as FVKESK. This CDR3 is built from 13 residues. The ends were cut back, 7 bases at V and 4 bases at J, with 14 bases in the middle. Assay: immunoSEQ multiplex PCR; the TCRdb copy retains only in-frame clones and omits some. The sample carries approximately 360,000 clones, 80% to 90% recorded once.

The gene calls are TRBV14 and TRBJ2-7; D may be TRBD1 or TRBD2 (5 bases each). The sequencing used peripheral blood, collected in a trial of Ad26.COV2.S vaccine versus placebo. This clonotype was obtained from a person aged 18-60 years who received the Ad26.COV2.S COVID-19 vaccine or a placebo. CDR3 bases: TGTGCCAGCACCCGGGGACGGGATTACGAGCAGTACTTC. It encodes CASTRGRDYEQYF. Drawing the rest from reference TRBV14 and TRBJ2-7, the complete variable domain is EAGVTQFPSHSVIEKGQTVTLRCDPISGHDNLYWYRRVMGKEIKFLLHFVKESKQDESGMPNNRFLAERTGGTYSTLKVQPAELEDSGVYFCASTRGRDYEQYFGPGTRLTVT.